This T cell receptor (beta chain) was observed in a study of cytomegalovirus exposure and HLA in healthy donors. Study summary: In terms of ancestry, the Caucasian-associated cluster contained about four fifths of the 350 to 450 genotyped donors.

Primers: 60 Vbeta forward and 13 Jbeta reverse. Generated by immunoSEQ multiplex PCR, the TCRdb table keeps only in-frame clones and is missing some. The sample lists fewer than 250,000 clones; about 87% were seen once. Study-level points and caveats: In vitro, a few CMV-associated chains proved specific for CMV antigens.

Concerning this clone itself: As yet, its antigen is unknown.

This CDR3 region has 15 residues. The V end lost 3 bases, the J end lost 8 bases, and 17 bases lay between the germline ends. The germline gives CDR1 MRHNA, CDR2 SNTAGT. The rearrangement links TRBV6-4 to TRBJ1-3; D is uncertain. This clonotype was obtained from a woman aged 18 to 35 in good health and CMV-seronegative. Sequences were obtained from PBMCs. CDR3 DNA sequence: TGTGCCAGCAGTGATGAGAGGAGGGCCGGGGACACCATATATTTT. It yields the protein CASSDERRAGDTIYF.